The entry below describes one TCR beta chain. Trimming pared 3 bases from V and 4 bases from J, leaving 9 bases between. In germline, CDR1 is LGHDT, CDR2 YNNKEL (reference sequence). The CDR3 spans 13 residues. The data were obtained in a study of blood T cell repertoires in COVID-19. Assay used: immunoSEQ multiplex PCR; TCRdb lists only in-frame clones, some missing. This sample yields about 50,000 clones, of which 70% to 90% are seen a single time; roughly 3% belongs to the top ten. This rearrangement joins TRBV3-1 (or the pseudogene TRBV3-2) to TRBJ1-2; D call uncertain. The sequenced sample was PBMCs or T cells enriched from blood (not recorded which). This sequence was found in a woman in her forties or fifties who had recovered from COVID-19. CDR3 residues: CASSQGAIYGYTF. The CDR3 nucleotides are TGTGCCAGCAGCCAGGGAGCTATCTATGGCTACACCTTC.